This TCR beta chain is from a study of blood T cell repertoires in COVID-19. Study context: Material from acute and convalescent COVID-19 was sourced from the United States, Italy and Spain. Sources were T cells, B-cell-depleted T cells, or PBMCs; the material itself was cDNA or gDNA.

Per germline, CDR1 SGHAT and CDR2 FQNNGV. Trimming shortened V by 3 bases and J by 7 bases, and 12 bases separated the two germline ends. CDR3 length equals 14 residues. Measured with immunoSEQ multiplex PCR; TCRdb has only the in-frame clones, and not every one. The sample comprises roughly 250,000 clones, 70% to 90% of which are singletons, and roughly 12% rests with the top ten. Seattle patients were enrolled during active infection and followed longitudinally. The sequencing sample was made of peripheral blood. The chain employs TRBV11-2 and TRBJ1-4; weak D call: TRBD1 (6 bases). The receptor's source is a woman in her 30s with COVID-19, enrolled during active disease. The CDR3: CASSFTGRGEKLFF. The CDR3 coding sequence is TGTGCCAGCAGCTTTACAGGGAGGGGTGAAAAACTGTTTTTT. The full variable domain, in which reference TRBV11-2 and TRBJ1-4 provide the parts outside the CDR3, is EAGVAQSPRYKIIEKRQSVAFWCNPISGHATLYWYQQILGQGPKLLIQFQNNGVVDDSQLPKDRFSAERLKGVDSTLKIQPAKLEDSAVYLCASSFTGRGEKLFFGSGTQLSVL.